This T cell receptor beta chain emerged from a study of technical replicates of blood from a few donors. V was trimmed by 0 bases and J by 0 bases, leaving 18 bases between them. Germline CDR1 and CDR2: MGHRA and YSYEKL. This CDR3 contains 18 residues. Method: immunoSEQ multiplex PCR; TCRdb's copy keeps in-frame clones and lacks some. The sample has 70,000 to 80,000 clones, around 92% seen once. Sequencing was carried out using T cells isolated from PBMCs. This clonotype originated in a human donor in good health. This chain joins TRBV4-1 and TRBJ2-7; D might be TRBD2 (7 bases). The CDR3, as DNA: TGCGCCAGCAGCCAAGAGGGGGGCCTAGCGGAAAGCTCCTACGAGCAGTACTTC. Residues: CASSQEGGLAESSYEQYF.